The clone carrying this T cell receptor (beta chain) has a single count. Measured with immunoSEQ multiplex PCR; TCRdb has only the in-frame clones, and not every one. The table lists around 140,000 clones, approximately 80% of them singletons. The sample is drawn from a study of blood T cell repertoires in COVID-19. For the study at large: T cells, B-cell-depleted T cells, or PBMCs supplied cDNA or gDNA.

Specimen: peripheral blood. The origin of this receptor is a man between 70 and 80 years old who had recovered from COVID-19.

As DNA, the CDR3 is TGTGCCAGCAGCCCTCTAGGGGGAGGGGGTACCGGGGAGCTGTTTTTT. Its translation is CASSPLGGGGTGELFF. The rearrangement joins TRBV5-4 to TRBJ2-2, with D perhaps matching TRBD2 (7 bases). Germline CDR1 reads SGHNT; CDR2 reads YYREEE (reference sequence). Deletions cut 4 bases from V and 5 bases from J, with 18 bases between. CDR3 length: 16 amino acids.